This entry features one TCR beta chain sequence. Its antigen is not identified. The sample is drawn from a study of T cell responses to AZD1222 COVID-19 vaccine. The CDR3 runs to 14 residues. Per the germline V gene, CDR1 is SGDLS and CDR2 is YYNGEE. V shed 4 bases and J shed 5 bases, with 13 bases lying between them. General study findings and limits: Unmutated variant regions reportedly attract nearly half of all spike-specific TCRs.

The repertoire was sequenced with immunoSEQ multiplex PCR; TCRdb's copy has only in-frame clones and lacks some. The data contain some 100,000 clones, approximately 89% of them singletons. The chain couples TRBV9 to TRBJ1-5, with D possibly matching TRBD1 (6 bases). The sequence was obtained from an adult in good health. The starting material was peripheral blood, obtained on day 0 of MenACWY control vaccination. The CDR3 DNA reads as TGTGCCAGCAGCCCTCCGGGACAAGATCAGCCCCAGCATTTT. Amino acids: CASSPPGQDQPQHF.